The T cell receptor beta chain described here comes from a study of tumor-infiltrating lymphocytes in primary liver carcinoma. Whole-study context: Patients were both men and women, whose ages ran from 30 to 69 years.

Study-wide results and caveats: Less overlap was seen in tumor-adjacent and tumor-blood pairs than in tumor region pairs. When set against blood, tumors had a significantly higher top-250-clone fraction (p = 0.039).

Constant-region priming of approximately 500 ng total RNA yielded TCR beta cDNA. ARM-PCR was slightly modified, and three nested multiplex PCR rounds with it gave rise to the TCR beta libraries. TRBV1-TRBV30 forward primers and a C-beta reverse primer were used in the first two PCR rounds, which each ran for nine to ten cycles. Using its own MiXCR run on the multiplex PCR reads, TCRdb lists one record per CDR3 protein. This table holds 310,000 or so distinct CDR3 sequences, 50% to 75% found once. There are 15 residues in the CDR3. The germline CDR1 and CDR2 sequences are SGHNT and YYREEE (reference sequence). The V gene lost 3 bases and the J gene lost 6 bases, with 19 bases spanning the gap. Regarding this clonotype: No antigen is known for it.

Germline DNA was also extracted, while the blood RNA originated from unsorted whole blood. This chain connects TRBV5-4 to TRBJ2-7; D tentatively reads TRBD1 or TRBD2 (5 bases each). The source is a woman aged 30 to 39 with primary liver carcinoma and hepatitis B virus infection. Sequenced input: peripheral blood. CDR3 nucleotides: TGTGCCAGCAGCTCCACGGGACGGAAACCCTGCGAGCAGTACTTC. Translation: CASSSTGRKPCEQYF.